Below are 3 T cell receptor beta chains sequenced from a single sample in a study of blood T cell repertoires in COVID-19. Profiling relied on immunoSEQ multiplex PCR, and the TCRdb table lists in-frame clones only, not all of them. This table holds roughly 150,000 clones, 82% found once. Input material: peripheral blood. All receptors come from a woman aged 80 or over with active or convalescent COVID-19.

The V call is TRBV6-1, the J call TRBJ2-5, with 10 bases aligning to TRBD2. With V trimmed by 4 bases and J by 4 bases, 9 bases remained unmatched. The germline CDR1 and CDR2 sequences are MNHNS and SASEGT. The CDR3 length is 16 residues. In DNA form, the CDR3 reads TGTGCCAGCAGTGCTAGCACTAGCGGGATACGAGAGACCCAGTACTTC. Translated, it gives CASSASTSGIRETQYF.

V usage is TRBV6-5 and J usage is TRBJ1-6, with D possibly matching TRBD1 (5 bases). The V gene's germline CDR1 is MNHEY and CDR2 SVGAGI. The CDR3 consists of 15 residues. Trimming cost V 4 bases and J 1 base, with 8 bases left between them. The CDR3: CASSSGFSYNSPLHF. CDR3 nucleotide sequence: TGTGCCAGCAGTTCAGGGTTTTCCTATAATTCACCCCTCCACTTT.

In its sample, this clone was seen a few times. The V gene is TRBV7-9, the J gene TRBJ2-7; no firm D call. The CDR3 runs 14 residues. The V end lost 1 base, the J end lost 0 bases, and 7 bases lay between the germline ends. Germline V gives CDR1 SEHNR, CDR2 FQNEAQ (reference sequence). The CDR3 here is CASSLDAGSYEQYF. The CDR3 DNA reads TGTGCCAGCAGCTTAGATGCCGGCTCCTACGAGCAGTACTTC.